The 3 T cell receptor beta chains presented below share a single source sample, sequenced in a study of blood T cell repertoires in COVID-19. The data were produced by immunoSEQ multiplex PCR, yet TCRdb's version contains in-frame clones alone and is incomplete. The table records under 150,000 clones, approximately 89% of them present only once. Source material: peripheral blood. The receptors come from a woman aged 55-70 years with COVID-19, enrolled during active disease.

The CDR3 spells CASSIDESVANTEAFF. As DNA, the CDR3 is TGTGCCAGTAGTATAGACGAATCGGTCGCGAACACTGAAGCTTTCTTT. This sequence joins TRBV19 and TRBJ1-1; D not certain. The CDR3 consists of 16 residues. CDR1 is LNHDA and CDR2 is SQIVND in the germline V gene (reference sequence). V shed 0 bases and J shed 1 base, with 12 bases lying between them.

This chain uses TRBV19 with TRBJ1-2; D may be TRBD1 (6 bases). V shed 4 bases and J shed 9 bases, with 9 bases lying between them. Germline V gene data show CDR1 as LNHDA and CDR2 as SQIVND (reference sequence). This CDR3 contains 11 residues. CDR3 sequence: CASSRQGSYTF. The CDR3 DNA follows: TGTGCCAGTAGTAGGCAGGGGAGCTACACCTTC.

This clone appeared a single time. The gene calls are TRBV3-1 (or the pseudogene TRBV3-2) and TRBJ2-7; TRBD2 is a possible D gene (7 bases). This CDR3 region has 16 residues. V was shortened by 0 bases and J by 2 bases, with 14 bases between the two germline ends. The germline V gene has CDR1 LGHDT and CDR2 YNNKEL (reference sequence). Written as DNA, the CDR3 is TGTGCCAGCAGCCAAGATGCGGGGGCGAGGACCTACGAGCAGTACTTC. Translating it yields CASSQDAGARTYEQYF.